The 32 T cell receptor beta chains below all came from one sample that was sequenced in a study of T cell changes during pregnancy in multiple sclerosis (dated by TCRdb to about 2019). The method behind the library was the immunoSEQ multiplex PCR assay. In its TCRdb copy, this immuneACCESS table keeps in-frame sequences only and misses some clones. Where compared with another copy, unresolved V genes explain less than half of these, and the others have no known cause. The sample yields about 40,000 clones; roughly 94% were counted once. The top ten clones comprise around 1.6% of the sample. Specimen: peripheral blood, collected in the third trimester of pregnancy. These receptors were obtained from a female donor with multiple sclerosis, enrolled in a pregnancy study.

The genes are TRBV19 and TRBJ1-1, with D hard to call. The CDR3 contains 13 residues. The germline V and J ends were trimmed by 6 bases and 7 bases, with 15 bases remaining between them. Germline CDR1 is LNHDA and CDR2 is SQIVND (reference sequence). Here the CDR3 DNA reads TGTGCCAGTAGACTTTCGGGGTTTCTTGAAGCTTTCTTT. This codes for CASRLSGFLEAFF. The full variable domain, in which reference TRBV19 and TRBJ1-1 provide the parts outside the CDR3, is DGGITQSPKYLFRKEGQNVTLSCEQNLNHDAMYWYRQDPGQGLRLIYYSQIVNDFQKGDIAEGYSVSREKKESFPLTVTSAQKNPTAFYLCASRLSGFLEAFFGQGTRLTVV.

A single count supports this clone. Germline and junction disagree at one end, which may indicate a read error. V gene TRBV15 combines with J gene TRBJ1-5; 8 nucleotides line up with TRBD1. In germline, CDR1 is LNHNV, CDR2 YYDKDF (reference sequence). This CDR3 is built from 15 residues. Here the CDR3 reads CATSRDPGGNQPQHF. The CDR3 DNA follows: TGTGCCACCAGCAGAGATCCAGGGGGCAACCAGCCCCAGCATTTT.

The chain links TRBV5-6 to TRBJ2-1; possibly TRBD1 for D (5 bases). The V and J ends lost 0 bases and 8 bases respectively, with 12 bases between them. This CDR3 is 14 amino acids long. The germline V gene encodes CDR1 SGHDT and CDR2 YYEEEE. The CDR3 loop reads CASSLAVTRDEQFF. The CDR3 DNA sequence: TGTGCCAGCAGCTTGGCCGTGACCAGGGATGAGCAGTTCTTC.

V usage is TRBV7-9 and J usage is TRBJ2-1; possibly TRBD2 for D (6 bases). Germline V CDR1 and CDR2: SEHNR, FQNEAQ (reference sequence). The CDR3 spans 15 residues. The germline V and J ends were trimmed by 3 bases and 9 bases, with 18 bases remaining between them. CDR3 loop: CASSFPPSPGVEQFF. CDR3 nucleotide sequence: TGTGCCAGCAGCTTTCCACCCTCCCCGGGGGTTGAGCAGTTCTTC.

This clone is a singleton in its sample. V is TRBV27 and J is TRBJ2-7; TRBD1 matches at 8 bases. This CDR3 has 14 residues. The V and J ends lost 5 bases and 4 bases, in that order; junction bases with no gene match: 7. The germline CDR1 and CDR2 sequences are MNHEY and SMNVEV (reference sequence). The CDR3 region has the DNA TGTGCCAGCAGTCTTAAAAGGACAGGGTACGAGCAGTACTTC. Protein sequence: CASSLKRTGYEQYF.

The chain couples TRBV29-1 to TRBJ1-5, with 11 bases lining up with TRBD1. Germline V gives CDR1 SQVTM, CDR2 ANQGSEA. J was trimmed by 5 bases and V by 5 bases; bases with no gene match: 2. The CDR3 runs 13 residues. The CDR3 here is CSVRTGGDQPQHF. CDR3 DNA: TGCAGCGTTCGGACAGGGGGCGATCAGCCCCAGCATTTT.

The rearrangement links TRBV5-6 to TRBJ2-1; 7 positions agree with TRBD1. From germline, CDR1 is SGHDT and CDR2 YYEEEE. V gave up 4 bases and J gave up 10 bases; unmatched junction bases: 8. The CDR3 has 13 residues. The DNA of the CDR3 is TGTGCCAGCAGCAATAACAGGGGCGCAGAGCAGTTCTTC. As protein: CASSNNRGAEQFF.

This chain joins TRBV19 and TRBJ2-2; 7 bases line up with TRBD2. The V segment lost 4 bases and the J segment 4 bases; nucleotides outside the gene matches: 6. The CDR3 has 15 residues. Germline V gene data show CDR1 as LNHDA and CDR2 as SQIVND (reference sequence). CDR3 region: CASSREGRVTGELFF. The CDR3 bases are TGTGCCAGTAGTAGGGAGGGGCGAGTCACCGGGGAGCTGTTTTTT.

The chain carries TRBV6-4 and TRBJ1-1; unclear D gene. Trimming pared 3 bases from V and 0 bases from J, leaving 14 bases between. The CDR3 runs to 16 residues. CDR1 and CDR2 (germline): MRHNA, SNTAGT. This chain's CDR3 is CASSEIGHSMNTEAFF. The CDR3 DNA reads as TGTGCCAGCAGTGAAATCGGTCACAGCATGAACACTGAAGCTTTCTTT.

The CDR3: CAWSLRGFLYGYTF. The DNA for the CDR3 is TGTGCCTGGAGCCTCAGGGGTTTCTTATATGGCTACACCTTC. This chain links TRBV30 with TRBJ1-2; possibly TRBD1 for D (6 bases). From germline, CDR1 is GTSNPN and CDR2 SVGIG (reference sequence). Between the trimmed V and J ends, which lost 3 bases and 5 bases, there was a span of 16 bases. The CDR3 length is 14 residues.

The chain is built from TRBV10-3 and TRBJ2-3; perhaps TRBD1 as D (6 bases). This CDR3 spans 14 amino acids. V gave up 4 bases and J gave up 4 bases, with 12 bases separating them. CDR1 and CDR2 from the germline V gene are ENHRY and SYGVKD. The CDR3 here is CAISVTGNADTQYF. As DNA, the CDR3 is TGTGCCATCAGTGTAACAGGGAACGCAGATACGCAGTATTTT.

In DNA form, the CDR3 reads TGTGCCAGCAGCTTCCCGGACAGAAAAAATCTTCCCTACGAGCAGTACTTC. Residues: CASSFPDRKNLPYEQYF. The V and J genes are TRBV5-6 and TRBJ2-7, with D perhaps matching TRBD1 (6 bases). This CDR3 contains 17 residues. CDR1 and CDR2 from the germline V gene are SGHDT and YYEEEE. V dropped 2 bases and J dropped 2 bases, with 20 bases sitting between them.

This chain links TRBV30 with TRBJ2-2; 8 nucleotides align to TRBD2. Germline V CDR1 and CDR2: GTSNPN, SVGIG (reference sequence). With 4 bases clipped from V and 7 bases from J, the junction kept 5 bases outside the gene matches. This CDR3 is 13 amino acids long. The CDR3 DNA reads as TGTGCCTGGAATTCCCTAGCGGGCGGGGAGCTGTTTTTT. Residues: CAWNSLAGGELFF.

This chain links TRBV28 with TRBJ2-3, with 7 bases that match TRBD2. From germline, CDR1 is MDHEN and CDR2 SYDVKM. The CDR3 has 13 residues. The J segment lost 7 bases and the V segment lost 3 bases, leaving 4 bases of the junction unmatched. CDR3 DNA: TGTGCCAGCAGTTTGGGGGGGGTAAATACGCAGTATTTT. Its protein product is CASSLGGVNTQYF.

This clone showed up just a few times. The rearrangement joins TRBV30 to TRBJ1-1; TRBD1 might be the D (5 bases). V lost 4 bases, J lost 0 bases, and 9 bases lay in between. The germline gives CDR1 GTSNPN, CDR2 SVGIG (reference sequence). The CDR3 runs to 13 residues. CDR3 protein: CAWNGQMNTEAFF. The CDR3 DNA reads TGTGCCTGGAATGGACAAATGAACACTGAAGCTTTCTTT.

This clone was detected a few times. V is TRBV30 and J is TRBJ1-6, with a possible D match to TRBD1 (5 bases). The germline V gene encodes CDR1 GTSNPN and CDR2 SVGIG (reference sequence). Between the trimmed V and J ends, which lost 8 bases and 4 bases, there was a span of 18 bases. The CDR3 is made up of 15 amino acids. The CDR3 DNA reads as TGTGCCGTAGGGCCCCTGCAGGGATATAATTCACCCCTCCACTTT. Protein sequence: CAVGPLQGYNSPLHF. Complete variable domain (other parts from reference TRBV30 and TRBJ1-6): SQTIHQWPATLVQPVGSPLSLECTVEGTSNPNLYWYRQAAGRGLQLLFYSVGIGQISSEVPQNLSASRPQDRQFILSSKKLLLSDSGFYLCAVGPLQGYNSPLHFGNGTRLTVT.

The genes are TRBV5-6 and TRBJ2-7; 8 nucleotides align to TRBD1. V shed 3 bases, J shed 5 bases, and the junction held 13 bases outside the gene matches. Germline V gene sequence: CDR1 SGHDT, CDR2 YYEEEE. The CDR3 has 16 residues. CDR3 nucleotide sequence: TGTGCCAGCAGCTCCCACAGGGGGACCTCCTGGAACGAGCAGTACTTC. Its translation: CASSSHRGTSWNEQYF.

The J gene is TRBJ2-7, the V gene TRBV7-2, with TRBD2 matching over 10 bases. The germline V gene has CDR1 SGHTA and CDR2 FQGNSA. The V and J ends lost 5 bases and 3 bases, in that order; junction bases with no gene match: 10. The CDR3 has 16 residues. CDR3 sequence: CASSEARASGGYEQYF. CDR3 nucleotides: TGTGCCAGCAGCGAGGCACGGGCTAGCGGGGGCTACGAGCAGTACTTC. Drawing the rest from reference TRBV7-2 and TRBJ2-7, the complete variable domain is GAGVSQSPSNKVTEKGKDVELRCDPISGHTALYWYRQSLGQGLEFLIYFQGNSAPDKSGLPSDRFSAERTGGSVSTLTIQRTQQEDSAVYLCASSEARASGGYEQYFGPGTRLTVT.

In its sample, this clone was seen a few times. The chain carries TRBV7-9 and TRBJ2-7; 8 bases are shared with TRBD2. The CDR3 totals 11 residues. V lost 5 bases to trimming and J lost 8 bases; unmatched junction nucleotides: 2. CDR1 and CDR2 (germline): SEHNR, FQNEAQ (reference sequence). CDR3 region: CASSQREQQYF. The CDR3 nucleotides are TGTGCCAGCAGCCAGCGGGAGCAGCAGTACTTC.

This clone has just one count. The chain carries TRBV7-9 and TRBJ2-1; TRBD2 agrees at 11 bases. J lost 5 bases, V lost 4 bases, and 4 bases had no gene match. Germline V gene lookup returns CDR1 SEHNR and CDR2 FQNEAQ (reference sequence). The CDR3 sequence is 15 residues long. CDR3 amino acids: CASSSTSGSHNEQFF. The CDR3 bases are TGTGCCAGCAGCTCCACTAGCGGGAGTCACAATGAGCAGTTCTTC.

The rearrangement links TRBV11-1 to TRBJ2-1, with TRBD1 matching 7 bases. Germline V gene data show CDR1 as SGHAT and CDR2 as FQDESV (reference sequence). Trimming cost V 5 bases and J 8 bases; bases outside gene matches: 12. CDR3 length: 15 residues. The CDR3 nucleotides read TGTGCCAGCAGCGACCCCCACACAGGGGACCATGAGCAGTTCTTC. Translation gives CASSDPHTGDHEQFF.

The CDR3 DNA reads as TGTGCCAGCAGCCAATTTTTACGGGCGGGAGCGGGGGAGCAGTACTTC. This codes for CASSQFLRAGAGEQYF. The V and J genes are TRBV14 and TRBJ2-7, with 7 bases aligning to TRBD2. The CDR3 is 16 residues long. The junction had 14 bases not matched to a gene; V was cut back by 2 bases and J by 7 bases. Germline CDR1 SGHDN, CDR2 FVKESK. The variable domain in full, completed from reference TRBV14 and TRBJ2-7, reads EAGVTQFPSHSVIEKGQTVTLRCDPISGHDNLYWYRRVMGKEIKFLLHFVKESKQDESGMPNNRFLAERTGGTYSTLKVQPAELEDSGVYFCASSQFLRAGAGEQYFGPGTRLTVT.

The V and J genes are TRBV14 and TRBJ2-7; D possibly corresponds to TRBD1 (6 bases). Germline lookup yields CDR1 SGHDN and CDR2 FVKESK. The ends were cut back, 1 base at V and 1 base at J, with 11 bases in the middle. The CDR3 spans 15 residues. CDR3 bases: TGTGCCAGCAGCCAAGTATTTACAGGGTCCTACGAGCAGTACTTC. It yields the protein CASSQVFTGSYEQYF.

This clone has just one count. This chain joins TRBV6-4 and TRBJ2-2, with D unclear. V shed 3 bases and J shed 6 bases, with 8 bases lying between them. The CDR3 has 13 amino acids. Germline assignment: CDR1 MRHNA and CDR2 SNTAGT. CDR3 DNA sequence: TGTGCCAGCAGTGATCATGTGTCCGGGGAGCTGTTTTTT. Protein: CASSDHVSGELFF.

This clone was seen a single time. The chain uses TRBV30 and TRBJ2-7; D is unclear. The CDR3 runs 13 residues. V was trimmed by 0 bases and J by 0 bases, leaving 6 bases between them. Germline values: CDR1 GTSNPN, CDR2 SVGIG (reference sequence). CDR3 DNA: TGTGCCTGGAGTGTACAGCTCTCCTACGAGCAGTACTTC. This translates into CAWSVQLSYEQYF.

This chain uses TRBV28 with TRBJ2-7, with 14 bases that match TRBD2. CDR1 MDHEN and CDR2 SYDVKM come from the germline V gene. The CDR3 has 17 residues. Losses at the gene ends were 0 bases for V and 7 bases for J; bases not matched to a gene: 8. The CDR3 DNA sequence: TGTGCCAGCAGTTTATGGGGGGGACTAGCGGGAGCTCGGGAGCAGTACTTC. The encoded protein is CASSLWGGLAGAREQYF.

The rearrangement joins TRBV2 to TRBJ1-1; D gene ambiguous. The CDR3 runs 10 residues. Trimming cost V 7 bases and J 4 bases, with 4 bases left between them. From germline, CDR1 is SNHLY and CDR2 FYNNEI. The CDR3 DNA reads TGTGCCAGCACGGGCACTGAAGCTTTCTTT. Its translation: CASTGTEAFF.

This sequence joins TRBV19 and TRBJ1-4, with 8 bases matching TRBD1. The germline V gene has CDR1 LNHDA and CDR2 SQIVND (reference sequence). After removal of 6 bases from V and 8 bases from J, the junction contained 2 bases not matched to a gene. The CDR3 is 12 amino acids. In nucleotides, the CDR3 is TGTGCCAGTAGCGGGACAGGCGAAAAACTGTTTTTT. It codes for CASSGTGEKLFF.

CDR3 in amino acids: CASSVATIGLDRYNEQFF. CDR3 DNA: TGTGCCAGCAGCGTAGCTACTATTGGACTGGACAGATACAATGAGCAGTTCTTC. V usage is TRBV9 and J usage is TRBJ2-1; TRBD1 is a possible D gene (6 bases). The germline CDR1 and CDR2 sequences are SGDLS and YYNGEE. V lost 0 bases, J lost 4 bases, and 20 bases lay in between. The CDR3 has 18 residues.

J is TRBJ2-2 and V is TRBV10-3; D not certain. Trimming left V 0 bases short and J 7 bases short, with 9 bases between. The germline gives CDR1 ENHRY, CDR2 SYGVKD. The CDR3 runs 14 residues. The CDR3 region has the DNA TGTGCCATCAGTGAGTCGAAAATCAGCGGGGAGCTGTTTTTT. It encodes CAISESKISGELFF.

The chain is built from TRBV5-1 and TRBJ2-7, with 11 bases aligning to TRBD1. The CDR3 covers 15 residues. V trimming: 0 bases; J trimming: 7 bases; junction bases outside the gene matches: 6. In germline, CDR1 is SGHRS, CDR2 YFSETQ. The CDR3 bases are TGCGCCAGCAGCTTGGTTGGACAGGGGGCTGAAGAGCAGTACTTC. As protein: CASSLVGQGAEEQYF.

This chain links TRBV15 with TRBJ2-1; 9 positions match TRBD2. The CDR3 is made up of 15 amino acids. Germline CDR1 and CDR2: LNHNV and YYDKDF (reference sequence). V lost 5 bases and J lost 2; bases outside the gene matches: 4. The CDR3 DNA sequence: TGTGCCACCAGCCCCCGACTAGCGGCCTACAATGAGCAGTTCTTC. Translating it yields CATSPRLAAYNEQFF.